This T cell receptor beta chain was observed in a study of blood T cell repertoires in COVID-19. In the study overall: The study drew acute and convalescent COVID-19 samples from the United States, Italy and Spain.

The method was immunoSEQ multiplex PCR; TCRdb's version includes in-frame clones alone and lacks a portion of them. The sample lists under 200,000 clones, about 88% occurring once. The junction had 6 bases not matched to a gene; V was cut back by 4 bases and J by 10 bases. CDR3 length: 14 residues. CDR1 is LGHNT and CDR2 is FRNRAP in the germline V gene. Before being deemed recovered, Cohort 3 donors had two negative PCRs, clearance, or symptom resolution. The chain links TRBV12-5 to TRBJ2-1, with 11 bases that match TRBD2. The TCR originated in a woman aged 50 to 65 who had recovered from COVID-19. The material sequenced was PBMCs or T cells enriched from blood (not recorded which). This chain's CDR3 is CASGWGTSGTEQFF. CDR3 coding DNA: TGTGCTAGTGGTTGGGGGACTAGCGGTACCGAGCAGTTCTTC.